The clone carrying this TCR beta chain occurred many times. This entry comes from a study of spatial heterogeneity in lung cancer. From the 5' RACE reads, TCRdb called clonotypes with MiXCR, one entry per CDR3 protein. The table shows roughly 99,000 distinct CDR3 sequences, with approximately 20% occurring only once. V shed 0 bases and J shed 7 bases, with 4 bases lying between them. Germline CDR1 and CDR2: MGHRA and YSYEKL. The CDR3 consists of 12 residues. As to time point: blood at routine non-recurrence follow-up after resection. Sequencing was performed on whole RNA extracted from tumor and nontumor lung tissue, or from frozen PBMC, and the material was left unsorted.

This clonotype originated in a male donor with early-stage non-small cell lung cancer. The source material was PBMCs, sampled at follow-up. This sequence joins TRBV4-1 and TRBJ2-4; no reliable D call. The CDR3 loop reads CASSQDSNIQYF. CDR3 DNA sequence: TGCGCCAGCAGCCAAGATAGTAACATTCAGTACTTC.